The 18 T cell receptor beta chains listed next were all sequenced from one sample in a study of radiation and T cells in renal cell carcinoma. Time point noted: blood 2 weeks post-SBRT. Stated treatment: 15 Gy SBRT to primary tumor, nephrectomy 4 weeks later. Sequencing was performed with immunoSEQ multiplex PCR; in TCRdb, only in-frame clones are kept and a portion is missing. This table holds roughly 130,000 clones, 88% found once. The specimen comprised blood, sampled from a patient whose treatment included radiotherapy and nephrectomy. The receptor set was obtained from a woman aged 70-85 years with renal cell carcinoma.

This clone came up a few times. V is TRBV14 and J is TRBJ1-1; D is unresolved. The V end lost 1 base, the J end lost 4 bases, and 10 bases lay between the germline ends. The CDR3 is 14 residues long. Germline CDR1 SGHDN, CDR2 FVKESK. CDR3 protein: CASSQGAWLTEAFF. The CDR3 region has the DNA TGTGCCAGCAGCCAAGGGGCCTGGCTCACTGAAGCTTTCTTT. The variable domain in full, with the rest retrieved from reference TRBV14 and TRBJ1-1, is EAGVTQFPSHSVIEKGQTVTLRCDPISGHDNLYWYRRVMGKEIKFLLHFVKESKQDESGMPNNRFLAERTGGTYSTLKVQPAELEDSGVYFCASSQGAWLTEAFFGQGTRLTVV.

The chain joins TRBV4-1 to TRBJ1-6; 8 positions agree with TRBD1. Germline CDR1 MGHRA, CDR2 YSYEKL. V gave up 2 bases and J gave up 3 bases; unmatched junction bases: 3. This CDR3 is 16 amino acids long. The CDR3 is CASSQTGTGYNSPLHF. CDR3 in DNA: TGCGCCAGCAGCCAAACCGGGACAGGCTATAATTCACCCCTCCACTTT.

The V call is TRBV14, the J call TRBJ1-1, with 9 nucleotides matching TRBD1. This CDR3 is 17 amino acids long. Unmatched junction bases numbered 9, after V lost 1 base and J lost 3 bases. Per germline, CDR1 SGHDN and CDR2 FVKESK. The CDR3 nucleotides are TGTGCCAGCAGCCAAGCGGGCTGGACAGGGGCCGACACTGAAGCTTTCTTT. Translated, it gives CASSQAGWTGADTEAFF.

The chain is built from TRBV30 and TRBJ1-4; D remains ambiguous. The CDR3 length is 11 residues. Trimming cost V 2 bases and J 4 bases, with 2 bases left between them. CDR1 and CDR2 from the germline V gene are GTSNPN and SVGIG (reference sequence). CDR3 residues: CAWSSNEKLFF. CDR3 nucleotides: TGTGCCTGGAGTAGTAATGAAAAACTGTTTTTT.

The V and J genes are TRBV10-3 and TRBJ2-2; 10 bases are a match to TRBD1. Per the germline V gene, CDR1 is ENHRY and CDR2 is SYGVKD. The CDR3 is made up of 14 amino acids. V lost 6 bases to trimming and J lost 4 bases; unmatched junction nucleotides: 2. The CDR3 here is CAIRTGGRTGELFF. For the CDR3, the DNA is TGTGCCATCAGGACAGGGGGCCGCACCGGGGAGCTGTTTTTT.

The chain combines TRBV28 with TRBJ1-2; D ambiguous. Trimming left V 2 bases short and J 3 bases short, with 7 bases between. Germline CDR1 reads MDHEN; CDR2 reads SYDVKM. This CDR3 spans 13 amino acids. The CDR3 loop reads CASSLGGHYGYTF. The CDR3 DNA sequence: TGTGCCAGCAGTTTAGGAGGGCACTATGGCTACACCTTC.

The chain links TRBV6-6 to TRBJ2-5, with no clear D. Trimming pared 2 bases from V and 5 bases from J, leaving 18 bases between. This CDR3 has 16 amino acids. Germline CDR1 reads MNHNY; CDR2 reads SVGAGI (reference sequence). CDR3 nucleotide sequence: TGTGCCAGCAGTTACCTCCCGGGCCCACGGCGGGAGACCCAGTACTTC. Translation gives CASSYLPGPRRETQYF.

This rearrangement joins TRBV9 to TRBJ2-3; D unclear. This CDR3 spans 13 amino acids. Germline lookup yields CDR1 SGDLS and CDR2 YYNGEE. V was trimmed by 6 bases and J by 5 bases, leaving 13 bases between them. This chain's CDR3 is CASTPGPGDTQYF. DNA for the CDR3: TGTGCCAGCACACCAGGACCGGGAGATACGCAGTATTTT.

V is TRBV7-6 and J is TRBJ2-7, with TRBD1 identical over 7 bases. The CDR3 spans 12 residues. V was clipped by 4 bases and J by 3 bases; unmatched bases: 0. Germline V gene sequence: CDR1 SGHVS, CDR2 FNYEAQ. CDR3 sequence reads: CASSWDSYEQYF. In DNA form, the CDR3 reads TGTGCCAGCAGCTGGGACAGCTACGAGCAGTACTTC. Full variable domain (outside the CDR3, taken from reference TRBV7-6 and TRBJ2-7): GAGVSQSPRYKVTKRGQDVALRCDPISGHVSLYWYRQALGQGPEFLTYFNYEAQQDKSGLPNDRFSAERPEGSISTLTIQRTEQRDSAMYRCASSWDSYEQYFGPGTRLTVT.

CDR3 DNA: TGTGCCAGCAGTTTATCAGGGGATCCTCAGCCCCAGCATTTT. Its protein is CASSLSGDPQPQHF. The chain uses TRBV28 and TRBJ1-5; weak D call: TRBD1 (6 bases). The CDR3 runs to 14 residues. CDR1 is MDHEN, CDR2 SYDVKM, per germline. V shed 1 base and J shed 6 bases, with 10 bases lying between them. Together with reference TRBV28 and TRBJ1-5, the CDR3 gives the full variable domain: DVKVTQSSRYLVKRTGEKVFLECVQDMDHENMFWYRQDPGLGLRLIYFSYDVKMKEKGDIPEGYSVSREKKERFSLILESASTNQTSMYLCASSLSGDPQPQHFGDGTRLSIL.

The chain links TRBV2 to TRBJ2-6; 12 bases are a match to TRBD2. The junction had 1 base not matched to a gene; V was cut back by 2 bases and J by 2 bases. This CDR3 is built from 17 residues. Germline CDR1 SNHLY, CDR2 FYNNEI. The CDR3 DNA follows: TGTGCCAGCAGTGAACTAGCGGGGGGGCCTGGGGCCAACGTCCTGACTTTC. It codes for CASSELAGGPGANVLTF.

The chain links TRBV7-6 to TRBJ1-3, with TRBD1 matching over 10 bases. The V gene end was trimmed by 5 bases and the J gene end by 4 bases; junction bases not matched to a gene: 11. The CDR3 sequence is 17 residues long. The germline CDR1 and CDR2 sequences are SGHVS and FNYEAQ. In DNA, the CDR3 is TGTGCCAGCAGCCCACGGACAGGGGGAAGTTCAGGAAACACCATATATTTT. Translation: CASSPRTGGSSGNTIYF.

The V and J genes are TRBV28 and TRBJ1-2; TRBD1 aligns across 8 bases. This CDR3 has 13 amino acids. V shed 6 bases and J 8 bases; nucleotides not matched to a gene: 8. Germline V CDR1 and CDR2: MDHEN, SYDVKM. CDR3 loop: CASSLQGARGYTF. CDR3 DNA: TGTGCCAGCAGCCTTCAGGGGGCCCGGGGCTACACCTTC.

In its sample, this clone was seen once. This chain links TRBV6-5 with TRBJ2-7; D not certain. The germline CDR1 and CDR2 sequences are MNHEY and SVGAGI. This CDR3 region has 15 residues. The V and J ends lost 0 bases and 2 bases respectively, with 11 bases between them. For the CDR3, the DNA is TGTGCCAGCAGTTACTCGAGGCAGACAACCTACGAGCAGTACTTC. Translated, it gives CASSYSRQTTYEQYF.

The rearrangement joins TRBV28 to TRBJ1-5, with D hard to call. This CDR3 comprises 14 residues. V lost 7 bases and J 4 bases, leaving 14 bases between the germline ends. Germline CDR1 is MDHEN and CDR2 is SYDVKM. Written as DNA, the CDR3 is TGTGCCAGCACCACCCGACCGGGGAATCAGCCCCAGCATTTT. Amino acid sequence: CASTTRPGNQPQHF.

V and J are TRBV6-5 and TRBJ2-7, with 8 positions matching TRBD1. This CDR3 spans 14 amino acids. V lost 6 bases, J lost 3 bases, and 7 bases stayed unmatched. Germline values: CDR1 MNHEY, CDR2 SVGAGI. CDR3 amino acids: CASRRDRSVYEQYF. The DNA of the CDR3 is TGTGCCAGCAGGCGGGACAGGTCGGTCTACGAGCAGTACTTC.

DNA of the CDR3: TGTGCCAGCAGCTTAGCGGCAGGGGCTGGCTACACCTTC. Residues: CASSLAAGAGYTF. The chain recombines TRBV13 with TRBJ1-2, with D maybe TRBD1 (6 bases). The CDR3 has 13 amino acids. V was clipped by 1 base and J by 7 bases, with 10 bases between them. Germline V gives CDR1 PRHDT, CDR2 FYEKMQ (reference sequence).

The chain is built from TRBV6-1 and TRBJ1-1; D not certain. The CDR3 spans 14 residues. Trimming removed 4 bases from V and 1 base from J, with 10 bases in between. Germline V gives CDR1 MNHNS, CDR2 SASEGT. For the CDR3, the DNA is TGTGCCAGCAGTGGGGGTTGGGAGAACACTGAAGCTTTCTTT. Its translation is CASSGGWENTEAFF.